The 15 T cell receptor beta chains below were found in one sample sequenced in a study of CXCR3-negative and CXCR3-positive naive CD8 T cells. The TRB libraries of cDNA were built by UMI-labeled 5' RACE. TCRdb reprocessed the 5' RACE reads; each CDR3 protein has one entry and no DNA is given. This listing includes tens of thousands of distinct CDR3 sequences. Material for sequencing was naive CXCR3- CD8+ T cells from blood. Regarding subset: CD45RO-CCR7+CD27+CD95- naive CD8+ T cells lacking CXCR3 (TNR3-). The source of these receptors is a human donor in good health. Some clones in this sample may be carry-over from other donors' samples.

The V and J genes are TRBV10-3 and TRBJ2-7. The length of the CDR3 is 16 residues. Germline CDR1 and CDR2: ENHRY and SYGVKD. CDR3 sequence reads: CASSLGFAGRSYEQYF.

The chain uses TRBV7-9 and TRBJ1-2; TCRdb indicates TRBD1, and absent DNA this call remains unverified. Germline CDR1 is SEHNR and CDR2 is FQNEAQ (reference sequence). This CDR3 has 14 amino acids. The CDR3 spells CASIRGLDSYGYTF. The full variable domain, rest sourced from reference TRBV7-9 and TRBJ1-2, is DTGVSQNPRHKITKRGQNVTFRCDPISEHNRLYWYRQTLGQGPEFLTYFQNEAQLEKSRLLSDRFSAERPKGSFSTLEIQRTEQGDSAMYLCASIRGLDSYGYTFGSGTRLTVV.

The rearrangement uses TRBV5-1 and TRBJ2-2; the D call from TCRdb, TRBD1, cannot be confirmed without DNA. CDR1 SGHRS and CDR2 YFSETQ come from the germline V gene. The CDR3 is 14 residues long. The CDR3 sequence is CASRWGSNTGELFF.

The CDR3 here is CASVQRDRDIYGYTF. The V call is TRBV6-6, the J call TRBJ1-2; no DNA is available, so the TRBD1 call from TCRdb remains unchecked. This CDR3 is built from 15 residues. Germline V gene sequence: CDR1 MNHNY, CDR2 SVGAGI (reference sequence).

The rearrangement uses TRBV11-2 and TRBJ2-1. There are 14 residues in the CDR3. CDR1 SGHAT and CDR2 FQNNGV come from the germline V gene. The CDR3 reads CASTTISSYNEQFF. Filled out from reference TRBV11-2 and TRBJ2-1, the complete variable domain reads EAGVAQSPRYKIIEKRQSVAFWCNPISGHATLYWYQQILGQGPKLLIQFQNNGVVDDSQLPKDRFSAERLKGVDSTLKIQPAKLEDSAVYLCASTTISSYNEQFFGPGTRLTVL.

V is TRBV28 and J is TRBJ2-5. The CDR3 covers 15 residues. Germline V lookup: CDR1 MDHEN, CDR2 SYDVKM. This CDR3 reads CASSLVGGNQETQYF.

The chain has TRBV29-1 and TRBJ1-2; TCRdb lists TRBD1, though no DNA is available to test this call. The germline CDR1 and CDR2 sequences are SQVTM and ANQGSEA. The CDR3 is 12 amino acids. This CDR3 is CSVEQGAKGYTF.

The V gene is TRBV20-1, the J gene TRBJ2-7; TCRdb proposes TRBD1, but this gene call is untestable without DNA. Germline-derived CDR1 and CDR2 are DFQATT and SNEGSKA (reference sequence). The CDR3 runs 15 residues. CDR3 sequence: CSARDDGGESYEQYF.

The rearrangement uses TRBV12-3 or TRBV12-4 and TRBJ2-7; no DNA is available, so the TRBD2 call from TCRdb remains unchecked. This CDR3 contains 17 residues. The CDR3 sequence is CASSLALGSGALYEQYF.

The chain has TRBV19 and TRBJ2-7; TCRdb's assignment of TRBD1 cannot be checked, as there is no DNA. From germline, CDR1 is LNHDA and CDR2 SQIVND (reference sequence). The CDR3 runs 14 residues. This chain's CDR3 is CASSPDSLSYEQYF.

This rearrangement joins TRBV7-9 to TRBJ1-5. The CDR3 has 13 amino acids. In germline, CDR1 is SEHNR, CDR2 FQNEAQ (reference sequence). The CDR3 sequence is CASSAGFDQPQHF.

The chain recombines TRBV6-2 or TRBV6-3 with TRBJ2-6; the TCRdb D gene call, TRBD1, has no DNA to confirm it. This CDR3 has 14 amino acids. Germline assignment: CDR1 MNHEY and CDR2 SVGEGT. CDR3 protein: CASNLQGAANVLTF.

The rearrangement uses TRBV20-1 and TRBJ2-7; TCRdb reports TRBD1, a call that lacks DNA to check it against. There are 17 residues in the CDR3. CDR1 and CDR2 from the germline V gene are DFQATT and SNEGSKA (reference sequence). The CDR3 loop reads CSAGGQETGAPPYEQYF.

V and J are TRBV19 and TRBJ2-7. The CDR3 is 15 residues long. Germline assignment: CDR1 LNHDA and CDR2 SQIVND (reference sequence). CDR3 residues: CASSILYGSSIEQYF.

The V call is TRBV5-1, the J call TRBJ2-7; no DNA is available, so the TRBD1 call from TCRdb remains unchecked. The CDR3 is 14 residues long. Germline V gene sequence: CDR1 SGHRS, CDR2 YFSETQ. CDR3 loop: CASSFRVGTYEQYF. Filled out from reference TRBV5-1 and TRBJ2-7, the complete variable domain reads KAGVTQTPRYLIKTRGQQVTLSCSPISGHRSVSWYQQTPGQGLQFLFEYFSETQRNKGNFPGRFSGRQFSNSRSEMNVSTLELGDSALYLCASSFRVGTYEQYFGPGTRLTVT.